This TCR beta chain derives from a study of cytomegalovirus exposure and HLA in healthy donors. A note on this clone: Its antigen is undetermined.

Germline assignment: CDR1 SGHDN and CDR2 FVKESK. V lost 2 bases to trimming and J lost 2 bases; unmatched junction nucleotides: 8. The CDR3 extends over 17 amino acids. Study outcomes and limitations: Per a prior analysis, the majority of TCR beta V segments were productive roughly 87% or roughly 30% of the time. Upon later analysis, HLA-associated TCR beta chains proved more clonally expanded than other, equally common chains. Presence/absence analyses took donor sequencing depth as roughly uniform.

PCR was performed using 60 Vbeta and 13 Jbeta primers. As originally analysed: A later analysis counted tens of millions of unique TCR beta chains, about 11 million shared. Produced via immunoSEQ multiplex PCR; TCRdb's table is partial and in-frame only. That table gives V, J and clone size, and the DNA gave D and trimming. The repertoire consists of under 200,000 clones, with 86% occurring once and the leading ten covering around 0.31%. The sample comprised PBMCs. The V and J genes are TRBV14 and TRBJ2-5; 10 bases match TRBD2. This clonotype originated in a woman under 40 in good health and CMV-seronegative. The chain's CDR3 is CASSQRLLAGDQETQYF. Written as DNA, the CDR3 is TGTGCCAGCAGCCAAAGGTTGCTAGCGGGGGATCAAGAGACCCAGTACTTC. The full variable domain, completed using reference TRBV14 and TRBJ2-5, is EAGVTQFPSHSVIEKGQTVTLRCDPISGHDNLYWYRRVMGKEIKFLLHFVKESKQDESGMPNNRFLAERTGGTYSTLKVQPAELEDSGVYFCASSQRLLAGDQETQYFGPGTRLLVL.